This T cell receptor beta chain was recorded in a study of metastatic and nonmetastatic thyroid tumors. Background on the study: Repertoire data that came from the blood and tumor or nodule tissue of malignant and benign thyroid patients were compared.

Until they underwent thyroid surgery, no patient had received any treatment. The V gene's germline CDR1 is MNHNS and CDR2 SASEGT. The length of the CDR3 is 15 residues. J was trimmed by 2 bases and V by 7 bases; bases with no gene match: 4. Study-wide results and limits: When malignant thyroid tumors were compared with benign nodules, TCR beta diversity was reportedly significantly higher in the malignant tumors. This held in both blood and tumor samples.

The table lists this clone with a few counts. Its antigen is still unknown. As processed by the authors: In papillary thyroid cancer, a distant-metastasis classifier was built using CDR3 differences across clinicopathological groups. TCRdb re-analyzed the PCR reads using MiXCR. For this entry, the V and J calls and clone size follow TCRdb and not the study's own pipeline. The sample holds approximately 17,000 clones; roughly 24% are singletons and the top ten take 22%. The chain carries TRBV6-1 and TRBJ1-3; 11 positions match TRBD1. Source material: tumor tissue. This TCR came from a female donor with papillary thyroid cancer or a benign thyroid nodule (not recorded which). Some clones in this sample may be carry-over from other donors' samples. The CDR3: CASMGQGVTGNTIYF. The CDR3 bases are TGTGCCAGCATGGGACAGGGGGTAACTGGAAACACCATATATTTT.